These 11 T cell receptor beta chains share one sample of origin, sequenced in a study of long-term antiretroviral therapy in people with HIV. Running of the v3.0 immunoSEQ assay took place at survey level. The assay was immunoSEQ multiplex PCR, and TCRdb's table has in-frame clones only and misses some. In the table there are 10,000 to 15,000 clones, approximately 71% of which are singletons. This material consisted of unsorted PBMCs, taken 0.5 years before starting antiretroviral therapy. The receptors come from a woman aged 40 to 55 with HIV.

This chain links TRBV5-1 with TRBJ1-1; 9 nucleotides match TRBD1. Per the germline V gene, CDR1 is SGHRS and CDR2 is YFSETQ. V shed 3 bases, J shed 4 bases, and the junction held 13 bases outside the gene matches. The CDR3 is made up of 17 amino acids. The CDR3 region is CASSWTGTGLNGTEAFF. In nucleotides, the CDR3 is TGCGCCAGCAGCTGGACCGGGACAGGGTTGAACGGCACTGAAGCTTTCTTT.

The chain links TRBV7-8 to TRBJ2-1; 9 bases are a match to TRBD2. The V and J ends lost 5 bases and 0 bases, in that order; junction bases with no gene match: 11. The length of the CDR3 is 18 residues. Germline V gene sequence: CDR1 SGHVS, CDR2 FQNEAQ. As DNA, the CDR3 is TGTGCCAGCAGCATTAGATCTAGCGGGAAAAGCTCCTACAATGAGCAGTTCTTC. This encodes CASSIRSSGKSSYNEQFF.

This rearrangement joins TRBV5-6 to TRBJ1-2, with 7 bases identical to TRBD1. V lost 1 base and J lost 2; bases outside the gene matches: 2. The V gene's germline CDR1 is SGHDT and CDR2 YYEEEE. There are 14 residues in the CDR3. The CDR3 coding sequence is TGTGCCAGCAGCTTGAAGGGGGCGAACTATGGCTACACCTTC. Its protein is CASSLKGANYGYTF.

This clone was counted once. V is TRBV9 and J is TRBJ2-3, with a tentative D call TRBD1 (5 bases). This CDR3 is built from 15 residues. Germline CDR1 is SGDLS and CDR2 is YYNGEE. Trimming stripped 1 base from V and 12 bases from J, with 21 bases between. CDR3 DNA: TGTGCCAGCAGCGTAATCGGGTTTGGCCCGACAGAACAGTATTTT. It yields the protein CASSVIGFGPTEQYF.

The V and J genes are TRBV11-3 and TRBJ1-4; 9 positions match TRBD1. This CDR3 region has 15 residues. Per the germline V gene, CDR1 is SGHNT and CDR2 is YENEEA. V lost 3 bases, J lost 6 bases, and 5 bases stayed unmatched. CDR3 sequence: CASSFRTGEDEKLFF. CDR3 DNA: TGTGCCAGCAGCTTCCGGACAGGGGAGGATGAAAAACTGTTTTTT.

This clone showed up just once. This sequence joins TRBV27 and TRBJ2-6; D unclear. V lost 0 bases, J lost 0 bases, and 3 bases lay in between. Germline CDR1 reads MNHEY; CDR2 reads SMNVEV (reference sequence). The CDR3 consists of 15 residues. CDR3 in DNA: TGTGCCAGCAGTTTATCAAGCTCTGGGGCCAACGTCCTGACTTTC. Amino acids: CASSLSSSGANVLTF. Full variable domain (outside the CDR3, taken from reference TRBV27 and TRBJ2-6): EAQVTQNPRYLITVTGKKLTVTCSQNMNHEYMSWYRQDPGLGLRQIYYSMNVEVTDKGDVPEGYKVSRKEKRNFPLILESPSPNQTSLYFCASSLSSSGANVLTFGAGSRLTVL.

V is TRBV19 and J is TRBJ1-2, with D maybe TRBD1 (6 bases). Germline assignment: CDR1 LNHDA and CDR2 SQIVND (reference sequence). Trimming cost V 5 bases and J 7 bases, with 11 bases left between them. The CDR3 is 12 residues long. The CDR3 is CASSSDSRGYTF. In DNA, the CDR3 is TGTGCCAGTAGTTCGGACAGCCGTGGCTACACCTTC.

The CDR3 bases are TGTGCCAGCAGCTTAGGGGGGGGCGTAAATCGCTACACCTTC. It translates to CASSLGGGVNRYTF. The V and J genes are TRBV7-2 and TRBJ1-2, with a weak D call TRBD1 (6 bases). The CDR3 sequence is 14 residues long. V was pared by 1 base and J by 9 bases, with 15 bases between. Germline V gene data show CDR1 as SGHTA and CDR2 as FQGNSA.

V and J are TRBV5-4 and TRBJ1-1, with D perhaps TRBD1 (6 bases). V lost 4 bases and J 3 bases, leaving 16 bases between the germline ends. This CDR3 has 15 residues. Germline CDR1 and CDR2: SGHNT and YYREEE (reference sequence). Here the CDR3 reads CASSHTGGGDTEAFF. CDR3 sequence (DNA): TGTGCCAGCAGCCACACCGGAGGGGGGGACACTGAAGCTTTCTTT.

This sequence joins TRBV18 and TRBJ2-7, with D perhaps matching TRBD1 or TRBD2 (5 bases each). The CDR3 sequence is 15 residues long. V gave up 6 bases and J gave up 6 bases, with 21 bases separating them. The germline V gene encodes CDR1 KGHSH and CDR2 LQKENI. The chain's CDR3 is CASSTSPPGAAEQYF. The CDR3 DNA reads TGTGCCAGCTCCACCAGCCCTCCCGGGGCGGCCGAGCAGTACTTC.

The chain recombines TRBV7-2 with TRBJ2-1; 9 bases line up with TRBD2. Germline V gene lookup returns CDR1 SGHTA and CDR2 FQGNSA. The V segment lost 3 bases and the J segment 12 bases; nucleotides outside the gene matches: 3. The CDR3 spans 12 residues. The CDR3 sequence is CASSLREGRQFF. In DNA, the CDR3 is TGTGCCAGCAGCTTGCGGGAGGGCAGGCAGTTCTTC.